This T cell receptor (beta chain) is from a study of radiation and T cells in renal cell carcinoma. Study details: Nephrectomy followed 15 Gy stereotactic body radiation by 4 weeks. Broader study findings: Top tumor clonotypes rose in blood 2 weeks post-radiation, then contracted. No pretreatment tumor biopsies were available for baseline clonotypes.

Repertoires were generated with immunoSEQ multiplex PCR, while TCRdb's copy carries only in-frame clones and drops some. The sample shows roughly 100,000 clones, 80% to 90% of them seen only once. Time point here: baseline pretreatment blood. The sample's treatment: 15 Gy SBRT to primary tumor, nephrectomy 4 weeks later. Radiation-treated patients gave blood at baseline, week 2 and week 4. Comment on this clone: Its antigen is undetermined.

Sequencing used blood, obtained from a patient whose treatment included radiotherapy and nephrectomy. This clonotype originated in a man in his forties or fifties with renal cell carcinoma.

In DNA form, the CDR3 reads TGCGCCAGCAGCCAATTTCGAGCGGGGGGCAAGAATGAGCAGTTCTTC. Its protein is CASSQFRAGGKNEQFF. V is TRBV4-1 and J is TRBJ2-1; TRBD2 matches 9 bases. Germline V gene sequence: CDR1 MGHRA, CDR2 YSYEKL. J lost 7 bases, V lost 2 bases, and 9 bases had no gene match. CDR3 length: 16 residues.